The T cell receptor beta chain under discussion was sequenced for a study of blood T cell repertoires in COVID-19. Study in general: There were acute and convalescent COVID-19 samples, and they came from the United States, Italy and Spain. PBMCs, B-cell-depleted T cells, or T cells were the source of the cDNA or gDNA that made up the material.

Assay: immunoSEQ multiplex PCR; the TCRdb copy retains only in-frame clones and omits some. The data hold over 150,000 clones, with nearly 80% observed a single time. This TCR came from a man older than 75 with acute or convalescent COVID-19. Sequenced: peripheral blood.

In DNA form, the CDR3 reads TGTGCCAGCAGTCCGGCAGGCTCCTCCTACGAGCAGTACTTC. Translation gives CASSPAGSSYEQYF. The chain is built from TRBV6-5 and TRBJ2-7; no definite D call. V gave up 5 bases and J gave up 0 bases, with 11 bases separating them. Germline assignment: CDR1 MNHEY and CDR2 SVGAGI. The CDR3 runs 14 residues.